Listed below are T cell receptor beta chains from one sample, sequenced in a study of technical replicates of blood from several donors. Profiled with immunoSEQ multiplex PCR; TCRdb holds only in-frame clones, not every one. The sample contains about 64,000 clones, approximately 86% of which appear only once. Sequencing used PBMCs. These receptors came from a human donor in good health. Some clones in this sample may be carry-over from other donors' samples. Both conserved end residues are trimmed from each CDR3. The D gene is left open where the match is weak.

J: TRBJ2-3
V: TRBV6-6
D: -
CDR3: ASSQQATDTQY

J: TRBJ1-5
V: TRBV6-5
D: -
CDR3: ASSPNRGKNQPQH

J: TRBJ2-2
V: TRBV5-4
D: TRBD2
CDR3: ASVPSGRANTGELF

J: TRBJ2-3
V: TRBV4-1
D: TRBD1
CDR3: ASSPPDREDTQY

J: TRBJ2-7
V: TRBV9
D: -
CDR3: ASSVGQVPYEQY

J: TRBJ2-7
V: TRBV27
D: -
CDR3: ASSLKPWYEQY

J: TRBJ2-1
V: TRBV9
D: -
CDR3: ASSPAGWAGEQF

J: TRBJ2-1
V: TRBV7-9
D: TRBD2
CDR3: ASSPLLGTSGDNEQF

J: TRBJ1-1
V: TRBV29-1
D: -
CDR3: SVEVDRNTEAF

J: TRBJ2-3
V: TRBV11-2
D: -
CDR3: ASSLGRGAGYSTDTQY

J: TRBJ1-1
V: TRBV2
D: -
CDR3: ASCPLTGLNTEAF

J: TRBJ2-1
V: TRBV7-9
D: -
CDR3: ASSPWAPTSYNEQF

J: TRBJ1-5
V: TRBV6-6
D: -
CDR3: AAGLEGFSGNQPQH

J: TRBJ2-7
V: TRBV9
D: TRBD1
CDR3: ASSELRGTGVVRGFSEQY

J: TRBJ2-7
V: TRBV5-1
D: TRBD2
CDR3: ASDFGGASSNEQY

J: TRBJ2-2
V: TRBV6-4
D: TRBD1
CDR3: ASKKTGDTGELF

J: TRBJ2-2
V: TRBV29-1
D: TRBD1
CDR3: SVDTGAVTGELF

J: TRBJ1-5
V: TRBV7-8
D: TRBD1
CDR3: ASSLVTGGSNQPQH

J: TRBJ1-1
V: TRBV29-1
D: -
CDR3: SAAKGPNTEAF

J: TRBJ2-6
V: TRBV4-1
D: TRBD1
CDR3: ASSPAGGSGANVLT

J: TRBJ1-4
V: TRBV27
D: -
CDR3: ASRFGGAGEKLF

J: TRBJ2-1
V: TRBV11-3
D: TRBD2
CDR3: ASSRGAGNEQF

J: TRBJ1-1
V: TRBV23-1
D: -
CDR3: ASSQSVHAGGKNTEAF

J: TRBJ2-1
V: TRBV30
D: TRBD2
CDR3: AFYPLAGGYNEQF

J: TRBJ1-1
V: TRBV15
D: TRBD1
CDR3: ATSRGDSYNTEAF

J: TRBJ1-1
V: TRBV18
D: -
CDR3: ASSPQGSVRAF

J: TRBJ2-3
V: TRBV1
D: -
CDR3: TSSQDQRGIDTQY

J: TRBJ1-3
V: TRBV29-1
D: -
CDR3: SVAQGAGNTIY

J: TRBJ2-3
V: TRBV5-1
D: TRBD2
CDR3: ASSYGLAGGTDTQY

J: TRBJ2-7
V: TRBV15
D: -
CDR3: ATSRETGSYEQY

J: TRBJ2-7
V: TRBV7-8
D: -
CDR3: ASSPGGGGLSYEQY

J: TRBJ1-2
V: TRBV25-1
D: -
CDR3: ASSALGLGDGYT

J: TRBJ2-7
V: TRBV9
D: TRBD2
CDR3: ASSPVAGGTDEQY

J: TRBJ2-1
V: TRBV6-5
D: -
CDR3: ASSYAWRGRGEQF

J: TRBJ2-1
V: TRBV6-1
D: TRBD2
CDR3: ASSQGTSGVTSYNEQF

J: TRBJ2-3
V: TRBV6-6
D: -
CDR3: ASSYPGLMTDTQY

J: TRBJ2-5
V: TRBV7-9
D: TRBD2
CDR3: ASSLAGLAGASRQETQY

J: TRBJ1-2
V: TRBV7-3
D: TRBD1
CDR3: ASSPSPRQGNGYT

J: TRBJ2-1
V: TRBV6-1
D: TRBD2
CDR3: ASSEVVLSLAGVNEQF

J: TRBJ2-4
V: TRBV5-1
D: -
CDR3: ASSWDFSAKNIQY

J: TRBJ1-1
V: TRBV10-3
D: TRBD1
CDR3: ASGQGRMNTEAF

J: TRBJ2-1
V: TRBV6-6
D: TRBD2
CDR3: ASSLFGLVEQF

J: TRBJ1-2
V: TRBV30
D: -
CDR3: AWSDRNGYT

J: TRBJ2-3
V: TRBV19
D: TRBD1
CDR3: ASSIATGGWDTQY

J: TRBJ2-1
V: TRBV19
D: TRBD2
CDR3: ASNPFGLAEGEQF

J: TRBJ2-7
V: TRBV27
D: TRBD2
CDR3: ASSLFPSGTGEQY

J: TRBJ2-5
V: TRBV7-3
D: -
CDR3: ASSLLGVRETQY

J: TRBJ2-6
V: TRBV6-1
D: -
CDR3: ASSDMRGAGGANVLT

J: TRBJ2-7
V: TRBV12-2
D: -
CDR3: ASRLRQGPDYEQY

J: TRBJ2-7
V: TRBV7-2
D: -
CDR3: ASSFAGYVSYEQY

J: TRBJ1-1
V: TRBV5-1
D: -
CDR3: ASSLRYGGEVTEAF

J: TRBJ1-5
V: TRBV6-1
D: -
CDR3: ASSEGAGGRGPQH

J: TRBJ2-5
V: TRBV9
D: TRBD2
CDR3: ASSSGGETQY

J: TRBJ2-2
V: TRBV5-1
D: TRBD1
CDR3: ASSIQGAPNTGELF

J: TRBJ1-6
V: TRBV2
D: TRBD1
CDR3: ASSEFAWDSSYNSPLH

J: TRBJ2-1
V: TRBV7-7
D: -
CDR3: ASSFRQSSYNEQF

J: TRBJ2-3
V: TRBV28
D: TRBD2
CDR3: ASSLDERGGSDTQY

J: TRBJ2-2
V: TRBV18
D: -
CDR3: ASSLSQGPGELF

J: TRBJ2-5
V: TRBV6-1
D: -
CDR3: ASARRGLETQY